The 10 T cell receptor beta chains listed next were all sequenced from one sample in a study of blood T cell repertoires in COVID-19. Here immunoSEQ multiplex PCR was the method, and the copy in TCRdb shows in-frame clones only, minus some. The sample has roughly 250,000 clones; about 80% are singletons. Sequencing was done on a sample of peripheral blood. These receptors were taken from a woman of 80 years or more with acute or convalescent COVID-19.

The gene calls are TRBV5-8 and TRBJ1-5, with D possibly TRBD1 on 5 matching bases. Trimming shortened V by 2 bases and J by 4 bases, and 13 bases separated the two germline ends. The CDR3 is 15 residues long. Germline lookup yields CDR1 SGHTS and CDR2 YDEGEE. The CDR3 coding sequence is TGTGCCAGCAGCTTCCCAGGGCTAGGGAATCAGCCCCAGCATTTT. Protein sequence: CASSFPGLGNQPQHF.

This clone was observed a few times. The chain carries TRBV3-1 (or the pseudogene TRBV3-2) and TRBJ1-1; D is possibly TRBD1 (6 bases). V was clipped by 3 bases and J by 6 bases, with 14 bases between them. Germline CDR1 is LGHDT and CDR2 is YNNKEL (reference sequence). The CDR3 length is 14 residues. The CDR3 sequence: CASSQLTGSAEAFF. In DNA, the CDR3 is TGTGCCAGCAGCCAGCTCACAGGGTCGGCTGAAGCTTTCTTT.

Here the CDR3 DNA reads TGTGCCAGCAGCTTGCGGGCAGGGGTTGTGAACACTGAAGCTTTCTTT. Its translation is CASSLRAGVVNTEAFF. The rearrangement links TRBV5-6 to TRBJ1-1, with a possible D match to TRBD1 (6 bases). CDR1 is SGHDT, CDR2 YYEEEE, per germline. The V and J ends lost 1 base and 0 bases respectively, with 13 bases between them. This CDR3 is 16 amino acids long. Filled out from reference TRBV5-6 and TRBJ1-1, the complete variable domain reads DAGVTQSPTHLIKTRGQQVTLRCSPKSGHDTVSWYQQALGQGPQFIFQYYEEEERQRGNFPDRFSGHQFPNYSSELNVNALLLGDSALYLCASSLRAGVVNTEAFFGQGTRLTVV.

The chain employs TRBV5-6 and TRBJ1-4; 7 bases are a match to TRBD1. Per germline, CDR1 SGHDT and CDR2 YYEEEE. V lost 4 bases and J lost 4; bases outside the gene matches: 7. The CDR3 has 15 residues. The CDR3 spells CASSQRDRVNEKLFF. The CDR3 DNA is TGTGCCAGCAGCCAAAGAGACAGGGTTAATGAAAAACTGTTTTTT.

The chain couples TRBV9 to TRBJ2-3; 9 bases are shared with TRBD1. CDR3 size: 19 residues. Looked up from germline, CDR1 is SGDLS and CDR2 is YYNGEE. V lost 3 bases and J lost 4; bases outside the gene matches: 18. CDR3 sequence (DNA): TGTGCCAGCAGCGCTTCCGGGACAGGGTCTTTTGGCATAGCAGATACGCAGTATTTT. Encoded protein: CASSASGTGSFGIADTQYF.

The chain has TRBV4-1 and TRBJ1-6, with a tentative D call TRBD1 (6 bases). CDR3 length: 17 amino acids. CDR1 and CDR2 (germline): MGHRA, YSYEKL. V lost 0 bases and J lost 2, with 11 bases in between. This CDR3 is CASSQDLDSAYNSPLHF. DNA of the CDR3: TGCGCCAGCAGCCAAGATTTGGACAGCGCCTATAATTCACCCCTCCACTTT.

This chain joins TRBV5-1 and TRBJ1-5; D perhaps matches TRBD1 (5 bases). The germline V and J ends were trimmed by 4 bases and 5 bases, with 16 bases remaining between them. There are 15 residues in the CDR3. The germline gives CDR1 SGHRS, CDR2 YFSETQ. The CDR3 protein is CASSGDGGRDQPQHF. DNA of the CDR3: TGCGCCAGCAGCGGGGACGGGGGTCGAGATCAGCCCCAGCATTTT.

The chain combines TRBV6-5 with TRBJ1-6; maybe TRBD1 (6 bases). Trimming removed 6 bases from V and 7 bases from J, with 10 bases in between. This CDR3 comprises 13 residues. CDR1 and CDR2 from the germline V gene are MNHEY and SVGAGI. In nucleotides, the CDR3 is TGTGCCAGCAGCCTCACAGGGAATTCACCCCTCCACTTT. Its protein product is CASSLTGNSPLHF.

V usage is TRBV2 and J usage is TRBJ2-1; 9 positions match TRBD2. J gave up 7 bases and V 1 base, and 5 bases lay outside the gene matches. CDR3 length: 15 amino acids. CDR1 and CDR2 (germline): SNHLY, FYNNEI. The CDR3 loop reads CASSEGGGAGNEQFF. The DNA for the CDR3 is TGTGCCAGCAGTGAAGGCGGGGGGGCCGGGAATGAGCAGTTCTTC.

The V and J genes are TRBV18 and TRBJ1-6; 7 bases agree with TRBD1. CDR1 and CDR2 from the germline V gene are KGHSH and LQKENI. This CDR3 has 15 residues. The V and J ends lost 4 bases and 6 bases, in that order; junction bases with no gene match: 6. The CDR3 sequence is CASSRGQVVNSPLHF. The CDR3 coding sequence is TGTGCCAGCTCACGAGGACAGGTGGTTAATTCACCCCTCCACTTT.